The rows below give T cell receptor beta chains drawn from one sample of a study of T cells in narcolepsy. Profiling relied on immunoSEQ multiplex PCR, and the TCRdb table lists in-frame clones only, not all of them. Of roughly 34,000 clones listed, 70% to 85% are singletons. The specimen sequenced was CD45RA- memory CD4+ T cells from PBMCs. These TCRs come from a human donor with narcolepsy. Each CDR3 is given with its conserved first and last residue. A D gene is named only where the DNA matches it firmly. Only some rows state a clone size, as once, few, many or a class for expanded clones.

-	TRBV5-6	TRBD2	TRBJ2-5	TGTGCCAGCAGCTTGTTTGGGACTAGCGGGGGCCGGGAGACCCAGTACTTC	CASSLFGTSGGRETQYF
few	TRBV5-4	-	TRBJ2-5	TGTGCCAGCAGCCCCTCTGGATCCGAACTGGAGACCCAGTACTTC	CASSPSGSELETQYF
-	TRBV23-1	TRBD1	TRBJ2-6	TGCGCCAGCAGTCAAGGACAGGCCCCCTCTGGGGCCAACGTCCTGACTTTC	CASSQGQAPSGANVLTF
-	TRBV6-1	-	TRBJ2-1	TGTGCCAGCAGTGAAGAAGGGACGGGTTACAATGAGCAGTTCTTC	CASSEEGTGYNEQFF
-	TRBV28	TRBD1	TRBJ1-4	TGTGCCAGCAGTTTTGGGACAGGGGATTGGGGAGAAAAACTGTTTTTT	CASSFGTGDWGEKLFF
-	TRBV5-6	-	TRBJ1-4	TGTGCCAGCAGCTTGGCCTGGGGAGGTCTGTTTTTT	CASSLAWGGLFF
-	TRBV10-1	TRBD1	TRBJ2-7	TGCGCCAGCAGTTCTGTCGCCGGGACAGTCTCGGGGAGCGAGCAGTACTTC	CASSSVAGTVSGSEQYF
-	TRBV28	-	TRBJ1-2	TGTGCCAGCAGTTTCGGCCCGGAGGTGGGGGGCTACACCTTC	CASSFGPEVGGYTF
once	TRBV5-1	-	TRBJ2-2	TGCGCCAGCAGCGAAGGTAGGACGAACACCGGGGAGCTGTTTTTT	CASSEGRTNTGELFF
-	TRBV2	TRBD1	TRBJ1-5	TGTGCCAGCAGGGCCGGACAGGGTCAATCCAATCAGCCCCAGCATTTT	CASRAGQGQSNQPQHF
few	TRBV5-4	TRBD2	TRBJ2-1	TGTGCCAGCAGCAGCGGGACTAGCGGGGCCTACAATGAGCAGTTCTTC	CASSSGTSGAYNEQFF
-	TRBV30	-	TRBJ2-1	TGTGCCTGGAGTGTACGGCGGGATGAGCAGTTCTTC	CAWSVRRDEQFF
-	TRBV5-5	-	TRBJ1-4	TGTGCCAGCAGCCCCGGGACCTTAAATGAAAAACTGTTTTTT	CASSPGTLNEKLFF
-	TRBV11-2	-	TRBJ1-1	TGTGCCAGCAGCCCCCAGCGCACACGGACTGAAGCTTTCTTT	CASSPQRTRTEAFF
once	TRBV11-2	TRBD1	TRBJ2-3	TGTGCCAGCAGCCAGGACAGGCCAGATACGCAGTATTTT	CASSQDRPDTQYF
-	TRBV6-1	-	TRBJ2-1	TGTGCCAGCAGGCGGCGGGAAGCCTACAATGAGCAGTTCTTC	CASRRREAYNEQFF
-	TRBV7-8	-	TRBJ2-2	TGTGCCAGCAGCTTAGCGGCAGTCAAGGGCGGGGAGCTGTTTTTT	CASSLAAVKGGELFF
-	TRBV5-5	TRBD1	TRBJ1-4	TGTGCCAGCAGCTTGGGGACAGGGGGAGGCGAAAAACTGTTTTTT	CASSLGTGGGEKLFF
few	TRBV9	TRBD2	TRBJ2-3	TGTGCCAGCAGCCCAGGACTAGCGAACAGAGATACGCAGTATTTT	CASSPGLANRDTQYF
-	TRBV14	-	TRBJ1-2	TGTGCCAGCAGCCAAGATCACGGGGTAGGCGGCTACACCTTC	CASSQDHGVGGYTF
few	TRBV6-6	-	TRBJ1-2	TGTGCCAGCAGCCGCGACAGCGTGGATGGCTACACCTTC	CASSRDSVDGYTF
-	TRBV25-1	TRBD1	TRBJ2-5	TGTGCCAGTACGGGACAGGTCTCCGAAGAGACCCAGTACTTC	CASTGQVSEETQYF
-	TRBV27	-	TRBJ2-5	TGTGCCAGCAGTTCACGGACCCAAGAGACCCAGTACTTC	CASSSRTQETQYF
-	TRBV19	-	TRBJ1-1	TGTGCCAGTAGTCCGTGGACAGAAAACACTGAAGCTTTCTTT	CASSPWTENTEAFF
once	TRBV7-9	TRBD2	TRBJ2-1	TGTGCCAGCAGCCGGGGAGGGAATCCCTACAATGAGCAGTTCTTC	CASSRGGNPYNEQFF
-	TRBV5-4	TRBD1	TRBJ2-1	TGTGCCAGCAGCTTAAGGACAGGGTCGGTCAATGAGCAGTTCTTC	CASSLRTGSVNEQFF
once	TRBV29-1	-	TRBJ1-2	TGCAGCGTTTGGCAGGCCGGAGGCTACACCTTC	CSVWQAGGYTF
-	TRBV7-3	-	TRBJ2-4	TGTGCCAGCAGCTTAGGATTCGGCGGTTCTAAAAACATTCAGTACTTC	CASSLGFGGSKNIQYF
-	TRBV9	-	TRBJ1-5	TGTGCCAGCAGCGTAGGTCAGGGTGGCGGCAATCAGCCCCAGCATTTT	CASSVGQGGGNQPQHF